This T cell receptor (beta chain) was obtained from a study of T cells in tuberculosis. Data came from immunoSEQ multiplex PCR; TCRdb stores just in-frame clones and leaves some out. Here the sample spans some 90,000 clones, about nine tenths being singletons. The germline gives CDR1 GTSNPN, CDR2 SVGIG (reference sequence). Trimming pared 3 bases from V and 2 bases from J, leaving 14 bases between. There are 14 residues in the CDR3. Thawed, overnight-rested PBMC were stained with GMM-loaded CD1B tetramer, viability dye and anti-CD3, then sorted. The CD1B tetramers carried C32 glucose monomycolate purified from Rhodococcus equi.

The source is an adult woman with latent tuberculosis. Source material: CD1b-GMM tetramer-negative cells sorted from PBMCs. This chain links TRBV30 with TRBJ2-7; no definite D call. CDR3 residues: CAWRPPGLAYEQYF. CDR3 nucleotides: TGTGCCTGGAGACCTCCTGGCCTAGCCTACGAGCAGTACTTC.